This T cell receptor beta chain originates from a study of regulatory T cells in long-lasting Graves disease. Time point noted: newly diagnosed GD, antithyroid drugs for less than 3 months. Following extraction of RNA from PBMCs, that RNA was used to make the TCR library. Library construction for TCR beta used iRepertoire HTBI primers and Arm-PCR of CDR3 regions. MiXCR, applied by TCRdb to the multiplex PCR reads, yields one record per CDR3 protein. This sample has about 540,000 distinct CDR3 sequences, with roughly 13% found just once. This CDR3 contains 19 residues. The germline V gene has CDR1 SQVTM and CDR2 ANQGSEA. J was trimmed by 4 bases and V by 5 bases; bases with no gene match: 20. For this clonotype: What it binds is unknown.

Whole-study results and caveats: Persistent disease was characterized by preferential usage of TRBV28, TRBJ1-2 and TRBJ2-5.

This same sample was also part of a study on T cells in Graves' hyperthyroidism and ophthalmopathy. That work states: Initially, a first-round RT-PCR of the TCR CDR3 employed the HTBI primer set. A 13 V-J model separated ophthalmopathy from stable hyperthyroidism.

The specimen comprised peripheral blood mononuclear cells (PBMCs), sampled at new diagnosis, from a patient treated with antithyroid drugs. The clonotype comes from a man aged 25-45 years with Graves disease. This chain joins TRBV29-1 and TRBJ2-3; 11 nucleotides align to TRBD2. CDR3 amino acids: CSVTKTSGIYRMSADTQYF. The CDR3 DNA sequence: TGCAGCGTTACGAAGACTAGCGGGATTTACCGGATGTCGGCAGATACGCAGTATTTT.